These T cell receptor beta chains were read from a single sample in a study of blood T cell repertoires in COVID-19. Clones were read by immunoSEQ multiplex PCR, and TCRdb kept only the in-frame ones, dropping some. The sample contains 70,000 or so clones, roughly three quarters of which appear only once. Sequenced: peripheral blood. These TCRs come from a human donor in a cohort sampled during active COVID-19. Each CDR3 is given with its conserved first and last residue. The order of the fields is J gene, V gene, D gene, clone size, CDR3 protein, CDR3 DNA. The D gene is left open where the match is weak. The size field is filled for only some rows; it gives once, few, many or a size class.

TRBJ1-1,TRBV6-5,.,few,CASSYTGYTEAFF,TGTGCCAGCAGTTACACGGGATACACTGAAGCTTTCTTT
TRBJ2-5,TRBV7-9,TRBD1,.,CASSRGGAEETQYF,TGTGCCAGCAGCCGAGGGGGCGCGGAAGAGACCCAGTACTTC
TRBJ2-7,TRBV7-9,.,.,CASSLGIGGVQYEQYF,TGTGCCAGCAGCTTAGGCATAGGGGGTGTCCAGTACGAGCAGTACTTC
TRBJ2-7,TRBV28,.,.,CASSRTKHVEQYF,TGTGCCAGCAGTAGAACTAAGCACGTCGAGCAGTACTTC
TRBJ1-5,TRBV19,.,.,CASSIWGDNQPQHF,TGTGCCAGTAGTATTTGGGGGGACAATCAGCCCCAGCATTTT
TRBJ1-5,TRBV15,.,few,CATSTNTGNQPQHF,TGTGCCACCAGCACAAACACAGGGAATCAGCCCCAGCATTTT
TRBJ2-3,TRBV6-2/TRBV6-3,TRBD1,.,CASSYSRTGGYADTQYF,TGTGCCAGCAGTTACTCGAGGACAGGGGGCTATGCAGATACGCAGTATTTT
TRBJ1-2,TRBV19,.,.,CASSLQGHLTSNYGYTF,TGTGCCAGTAGTCTTCAGGGACATCTTACCTCTAACTATGGCTACACCTTC
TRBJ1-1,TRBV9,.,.,CASTSLGRAGTEAFF,TGTGCCAGCACCTCGTTGGGGCGCGCCGGCACTGAAGCTTTCTTT
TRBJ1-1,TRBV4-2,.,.,CASSFGRAEDTEAFF,TGTGCCAGCAGCTTCGGTAGGGCGGAGGACACTGAAGCTTTCTTT
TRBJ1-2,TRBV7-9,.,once,CASSLATMTEANYGYTF,TGTGCCAGCAGCTTGGCCACGATGACAGAAGCTAACTATGGCTACACCTTC
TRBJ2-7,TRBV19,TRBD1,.,CASSIGTGSSYEQYF,TGTGCCAGTAGTATAGGGACAGGGTCTTCCTACGAGCAGTACTTC
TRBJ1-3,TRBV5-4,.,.,CASSFGVNSGNTIYF,TGTGCCAGCAGCTTTGGAGTGAACTCTGGAAACACCATATATTTT
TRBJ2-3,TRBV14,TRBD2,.,CASSQVGTSGFRPDTQYF,TGTGCCAGCAGCCAAGTCGGGACTAGCGGGTTTCGTCCAGATACGCAGTATTTT
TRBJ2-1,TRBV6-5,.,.,CASSYGEARYNEQFF,TGTGCCAGCAGTTACGGGGAGGCCCGTTACAATGAGCAGTTCTTC
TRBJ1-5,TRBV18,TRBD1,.,CASSLTTGGTQPQHF,TGTGCCAGCTCCCTCACAACAGGGGGCACTCAGCCCCAGCATTTT
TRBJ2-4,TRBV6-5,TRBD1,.,CASRPGQVKNIQYF,TGTGCCAGCAGACCGGGACAGGTCAAAAACATTCAGTACTTC
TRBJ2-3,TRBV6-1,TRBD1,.,CASSEALDRADTQYF,TGTGCCAGCAGTGAAGCGCTGGACAGGGCCGATACGCAGTATTTT
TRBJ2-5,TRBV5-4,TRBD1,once,CASSQGAAGETQYF,TGTGCCAGCAGCCAGGGGGCTGCTGGGGAGACCCAGTACTTC
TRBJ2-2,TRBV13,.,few,CASSSSGTSGELFF,TGTGCCAGCAGCTCTTCAGGAACGTCCGGGGAGCTGTTTTTT
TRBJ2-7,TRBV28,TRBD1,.,CASSYPGQVYEQYF,TGTGCCAGCAGCTACCCGGGACAGGTCTACGAGCAGTACTTC
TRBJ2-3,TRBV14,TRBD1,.,CASSRGQGEIEDTQYF,TGTGCCAGCAGCCGTGGACAGGGAGAGATAGAAGATACGCAGTATTTT
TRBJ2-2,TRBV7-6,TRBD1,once,CASSFDGTGDTGELFF,TGTGCCAGCAGCTTTGACGGGACAGGGGACACCGGGGAGCTGTTTTTT
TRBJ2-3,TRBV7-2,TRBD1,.,CASSLGGTGMNTQYF,TGTGCCAGCAGCTTGGGGGGGACAGGGATGAATACGCAGTATTTT
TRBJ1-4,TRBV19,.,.,CASSIRTGRRREKLFF,TGTGCCAGTAGTATAAGAACAGGACGTCGCCGGGAAAAACTGTTTTTT
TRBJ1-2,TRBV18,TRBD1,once,CASSPDRDYGYTF,TGTGCCAGCTCACCCGACAGGGACTATGGCTACACCTTC
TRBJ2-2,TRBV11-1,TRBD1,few,CASSWDRSTGELFF,TGTGCCAGCAGCTGGGACAGGAGCACCGGGGAGCTGTTTTTT
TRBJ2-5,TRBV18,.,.,CASSSRVQETQYF,TGTGCCAGCTCATCCAGGGTTCAAGAGACCCAGTACTTC
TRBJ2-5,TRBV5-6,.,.,CASSLVWSGTGETQYF,TGTGCCAGCAGCTTGGTGTGGAGCGGTACGGGAGAGACCCAGTACTTC
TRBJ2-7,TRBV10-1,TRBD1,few,CASSRQGAYEQYF,TGCGCCAGTTCAAGACAGGGGGCTTACGAGCAGTACTTC
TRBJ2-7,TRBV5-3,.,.,CARSFLDDRNFSYEQYF,TGTGCCAGAAGCTTTCTCGACGACAGGAACTTCTCCTACGAGCAGTACTTC
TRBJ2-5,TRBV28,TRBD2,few,CASSGVWAGEETQYF,TGTGCCAGCAGCGGGGTCTGGGCGGGAGAAGAGACCCAGTACTTC
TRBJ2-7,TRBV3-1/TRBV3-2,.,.,CASTGGRYEQYF,TGTGCCAGCACCGGAGGAAGGTACGAGCAGTACTTC
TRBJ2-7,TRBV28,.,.,CASRPPGGTGNNEQYF,TGTGCCAGCCGACCGCCGGGGGGTACAGGGAACAACGAGCAGTACTTC
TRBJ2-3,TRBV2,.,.,CASIRDTYTDTQYF,TGTGCCAGCATCCGGGACACTTACACAGATACGCAGTATTTT
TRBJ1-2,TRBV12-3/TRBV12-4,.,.,CASSLSTGFGYTF,TGTGCCAGCAGTTTAAGCACAGGGTTCGGCTACACCTTC
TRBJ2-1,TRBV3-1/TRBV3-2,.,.,CASSHPAGNEQFF,TGTGCCAGCAGCCATCCCGCGGGGAATGAGCAGTTCTTC
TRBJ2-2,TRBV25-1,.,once,CASSARGEGTGELFF,TGTGCCAGCAGTGCCAGGGGGGAAGGCACCGGGGAGCTGTTTTTT
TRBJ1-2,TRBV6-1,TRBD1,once,CASSDLDRGGGRINYGYTF,TGTGCCAGCAGTGATTTGGACAGGGGCGGGGGCCGGATTAACTATGGCTACACCTTC
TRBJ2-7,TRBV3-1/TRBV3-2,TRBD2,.,CASSQVLAGYEQYF,TGTGCCAGCAGCCAAGTGCTAGCGGGTTACGAGCAGTACTTC
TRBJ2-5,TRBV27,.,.,CASSLARGAGEETQYF,TGTGCCAGCAGTTTAGCCCGGGGGGCGGGCGAAGAGACCCAGTACTTC
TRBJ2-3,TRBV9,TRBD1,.,CASSSAGTGSTDTQYF,TGTGCCAGCAGCTCAGCCGGGACAGGGAGCACAGATACGCAGTATTTT
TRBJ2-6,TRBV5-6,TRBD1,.,CASSSTGGPSGANVLTF,TGTGCCAGCAGCTCTACAGGGGGACCATCTGGGGCCAACGTCCTGACTTTC
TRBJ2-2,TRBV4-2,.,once,CASSPGAGELFF,TGTGCCAGCAGTCCAGGGGCCGGGGAGCTGTTTTTT
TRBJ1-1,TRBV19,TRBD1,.,CASRKGTGVTDTEAFF,TGTGCCAGTAGGAAGGGGACAGGGGTTACGGACACTGAAGCTTTCTTT
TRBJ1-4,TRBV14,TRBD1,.,CASSQAARGNEKLFF,TGTGCCAGCAGCCAAGCGGCCAGGGGGAATGAAAAACTGTTTTTT